The T cell receptor (beta chain) under discussion was sequenced for a study of cytomegalovirus exposure and HLA in healthy donors. The wider study: In an earlier analysis, approximately 120 million unique TCR beta sequences were found from 200 million or so T cells. Early released data comprised 80 million or so unique TCRs from HLA-typed donors.

Looked up from germline, CDR1 is MNHEY and CDR2 is SVGAGI. The V gene lost 7 bases and the J gene lost 0 bases, with 10 bases spanning the gap. The CDR3 length is 14 residues. With regard to this clone: Its antigen is unknown.

Findings and limits, study-wide: Among the CMV-associated chains, three were confirmed in vitro as specific for CMV antigens.

Primers included in the PCR were 60 Vbeta and 13 Jbeta primers. Measured with immunoSEQ multiplex PCR; TCRdb has only the in-frame clones, and not every one. This repertoire includes more than 140,000 clones. This chain links TRBV6-5 with TRBJ1-5; no reliable D call. The receptor was derived from a woman aged 18-29 years in good health and CMV-seronegative. Specimen: PBMCs. CDR3 nucleotides: TGTGCCAGCAAACCGGGGAGTAGCAATCAGCCCCAGCATTTT. This codes for CASKPGSSNQPQHF.